This record looks at one T cell receptor (beta chain) sequence and its context. These data belong to a study of T cells in tumors after PD-1 blockade. Overall study context: During anti-PD-1 treatment, some patients continued daily vismodegib 150 mg.

V lost 0 bases to trimming and J lost 2 bases, with 10 bases between them. The CDR3 has 15 residues. CDR1 and CDR2 (germline): MNHEY, SVGAGI. Assay: immunoSEQ multiplex PCR; the TCRdb copy retains only in-frame clones and omits some. The profile shows about 59,000 clones, roughly 78% of them singletons. Tumor or blood genomic DNA was sequenced, with inputs of roughly 550 ng to 6,500 ng. V gene TRBV6-5 combines with J gene TRBJ2-5; unclear D gene. The sequence derives from a human donor with basal cell carcinoma. The sample consisted of PBMCs, taken before anti-PD-1 treatment. CDR3 sequence (DNA): TGTGCCAGCAGTTACTCGGCAGGTTATCAAGAGACCCAGTACTTC. It encodes CASSYSAGYQETQYF.